Shown below are 10 T cell receptor beta chains from a single sample sequenced in a study of T-cell memory formation after mild COVID-19. Each CDR3 protein gets one entry after TCRdb re-called the 5' RACE reads with MiXCR. The top ten hold 0.8% to 1% of the sample, which has about 39,000 distinct CDR3 sequences, 6% to 7.5% seen once. The source material was PBMCs or a T cell subset sorted from them (not recorded which). The receptors originated from an adult who had mild COVID-19 (a few samples of this study predate the infection). Cell type and time point are not known.

This clonotype came up many times. The genes are TRBV11-2 and TRBJ2-6, with no clear D. V shed 10 bases and J shed 0 bases, with 13 bases lying between them. Germline CDR1 and CDR2: SGHAT and FQNNGV. CDR3 length equals 15 residues. The CDR3 spells CATSDQVSGANVLTF. CDR3 DNA sequence: TGTGCCACCTCGGATCAGGTCTCTGGGGCCAACGTCCTGACTTTC.

This clonotype was detected ten times or more. CDR3 bases: TGTGCCAGCAGTGCAGGGGACCCAAGGTTGCAAGAGACCCAGTACTTC. Translated: CASSAGDPRLQETQYF. The chain is built from TRBV6-6 and TRBJ2-5, with D possibly being TRBD1 (6 bases). The length of the CDR3 is 16 residues. V lost 5 bases to trimming and J lost 2 bases, with 18 bases between them. CDR1 and CDR2 (germline): MNHNY, SVGAGI (reference sequence).

This clonotype counts as medium-sized. The chain is built from TRBV20-1 and TRBJ2-2; D is possibly TRBD2 (6 bases). Trimming took off 4 bases at V and 6 bases at J, with 12 bases between the two ends. The CDR3 contains 13 residues. The V gene's germline CDR1 is DFQATT and CDR2 SNEGSKA (reference sequence). The CDR3 region has the DNA TGCAGTGCTACCCGACTAGTTCCCGGGGAGCTGTTTTTT. This sequence encodes CSATRLVPGELFF.

This clonotype was detected many times. The chain couples TRBV12-3 or TRBV12-4 to TRBJ1-2; TRBD1 matches at 7 bases. This CDR3 contains 13 residues. J was trimmed by 4 bases and V by 6 bases; bases with no gene match: 5. The CDR3 reads CASSRDSPYGYTF. The CDR3 bases are TGTGCCAGCAGCCGGGACAGCCCCTATGGCTACACCTTC.

The DNA of the CDR3 is TGTGCCAGCAGCCAAACAGAGAACTATGGCTACACCTTC. Translated: CASSQTENYGYTF. The chain recombines TRBV3-1 with TRBJ1-2; D call uncertain. From germline, CDR1 is LGHDT and CDR2 YNNKEL (reference sequence). The CDR3 runs 13 residues. V was pared by 2 bases and J by 2 bases, with 6 bases between.

This clonotype was detected ten times or more. The CDR3 DNA reads TGCGCCAGCAGCGTCCCAGCCGGGCCTACGGGCAATGAGCAGTTCTTC. Residues: CASSVPAGPTGNEQFF. This chain joins TRBV4-1 and TRBJ2-1; D is ambiguous. V dropped 5 bases and J dropped 6 bases, with 20 bases sitting between them. Germline loops: CDR1 MGHRA, CDR2 YSYEKL. The length of the CDR3 is 16 residues.

The genes are TRBV6-5 and TRBJ2-5, with TRBD1 matching over 7 bases. The CDR3 runs 15 residues. Germline CDR1 reads MNHEY; CDR2 reads SVGAGI. V was pared by 6 bases and J by 1 base, with 8 bases of the junction left unmatched. CDR3 sequence reads: CASSHLRTGQETQYF. In DNA, the CDR3 is TGTGCCAGCAGCCACCTCCGGACAGGCCAAGAGACCCAGTACTTC.

This clonotype came up many times. This sequence joins TRBV29-1 and TRBJ1-1; TRBD1 matches at 7 bases. Germline lookup yields CDR1 SQVTM and CDR2 ANQGSEA. Trimming took 6 bases from V and 0 from J; bases not matched to a gene: 7. This CDR3 spans 14 amino acids. The CDR3 nucleotides read TGCAGCGTCATGGGACAGAACATGAACACTGAAGCTTTCTTT. Encoded protein: CSVMGQNMNTEAFF.

V is TRBV4-1 and J is TRBJ2-2; 11 bases agree with TRBD2. Trimming at V came to 5 bases and at J to 11 bases, leaving 10 bases not matched to a gene. Germline V lookup: CDR1 MGHRA, CDR2 YSYEKL. The CDR3 spans 15 residues. The CDR3, as DNA: TGCGCCAGCAGCAAGGGACTAGCGGAGCCCGCCGAGCTGTTTTTT. Amino acid sequence: CASSKGLAEPAELFF.

At least ten counts were recorded for this clonotype. This sequence joins TRBV5-1 and TRBJ2-5; D gene uncertain. Trimming left V 0 bases short and J 1 base short, with 13 bases between. Per germline, CDR1 SGHRS and CDR2 YFSETQ. The CDR3 covers 16 residues. CDR3 DNA sequence: TGCGCCAGCAGCTTGGGCGGACGGCTACTCCAAGAGACCCAGTACTTC. Protein: CASSLGGRLLQETQYF.